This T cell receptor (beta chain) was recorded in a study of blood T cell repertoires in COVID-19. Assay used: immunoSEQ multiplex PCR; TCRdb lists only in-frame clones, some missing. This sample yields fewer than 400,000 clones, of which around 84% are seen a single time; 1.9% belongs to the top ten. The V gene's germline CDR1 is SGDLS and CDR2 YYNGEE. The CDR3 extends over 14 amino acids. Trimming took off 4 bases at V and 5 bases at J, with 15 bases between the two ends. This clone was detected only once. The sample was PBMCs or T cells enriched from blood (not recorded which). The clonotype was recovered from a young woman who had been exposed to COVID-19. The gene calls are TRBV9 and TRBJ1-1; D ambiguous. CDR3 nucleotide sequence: TGTGCCAGCAGCCCTTATACGGGGAAGACTGAAGCTTTCTTT. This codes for CASSPYTGKTEAFF.